This T cell receptor beta chain comes out of a study of T cells in Graves' hyperthyroidism and ophthalmopathy. TCR beta CDR3 sequences were amplified from RNA transcripts. The TCR CDR3 was amplified in a first-round RT-PCR using the HTBI primer set. TCRdb called the multiplex PCR reads again in MiXCR, with one record for every CDR3 protein. The sample yields 500,000 to 600,000 distinct CDR3 sequences, over 45% seen once. Study-wide results and caveats: Among thyroid clonotypes expanded above 0.001, most also appeared in blood. Ophthalmopathy was separated from stable hyperthyroidism by a 13 V-J model.

About this clonotype itself: Its specificity is not known. One junction end disagrees with the germline gene, perhaps due to a read error.

The CDR3 length is 16 residues. Germline assignment: CDR1 ENHRY and CDR2 SYGVKD. The receptor comes from an adult woman with Graves' disease, either hyperthyroidism or ophthalmopathy (not recorded which). This chain links TRBV10-3 with TRBJ2-7, with D maybe TRBD2 (5 bases). The sample consisted of peripheral blood or thyroid tissue (not recorded which). The CDR3, as DNA: TGTGCCATCAGAGAGTCGTCCGGGATGGGGTCCTACGAGCAGTACTTC. It encodes CAIRESSGMGSYEQYF.